This note documents a single T cell receptor (beta chain) sequence. V lost 4 bases and J 4 bases, leaving 11 bases between the germline ends. The CDR3 length is 13 residues. The V gene's germline CDR1 is SQVTM and CDR2 ANQGSEA. This specimen comes from a study of cytotoxic CD8 clonotypes in ibrutinib-treated CLL. Sequencing used immunoSEQ multiplex PCR; TCRdb keeps in-frame clones, though not all of them. The table lists 250,000 or so clones, roughly 70% of them singletons. The sequence was obtained from a human donor with chronic lymphocytic leukemia. This chain joins TRBV29-1 and TRBJ1-5; the D gene is possibly TRBD1 (5 bases). The starting material was PBMCs, obtained after 24 months of ibrutinib treatment. The CDR3 loop reads CSVARDGNQPQHF. The CDR3 DNA is TGCAGCGTTGCGCGGGACGGTAATCAGCCCCAGCATTTT.